The source of this T cell receptor beta chain is a study of shared clonotypes between healthy human individuals. Study in general: Every donor yielded three CD4 naive, three CD4 memory, two CD8 naive and one CD8 memory plate.

This clone occurred a few times. Its antigen is unknown. Whole-study results and caveats: Sharing across four donors was highest in naive CD4 (around 5%) and lowest in memory CD8 (about 0.4%).

Assay used: immunoSEQ multiplex PCR; TCRdb lists only in-frame clones, some missing. Among over 1.4 million clones listed, around 95% were seen once. The CDR3 totals 14 residues. The germline V and J ends were trimmed by 9 bases and 3 bases, with 16 bases remaining between them. Germline CDR1 reads MNHNS; CDR2 reads SASEGT. The sequence was obtained from a man aged 25 to 40 in good health. Sequencing used naive CD4+ T cells sorted from blood. Described subset: CD45RA+ positively selected. The rearrangement links TRBV6-1 to TRBJ2-3; no clear D. The CDR3 nucleotides read TGTGCCAGTCCGGGCCCAGGCCGTACAGATACGCAGTATTTT. Its protein is CASPGPGRTDTQYF.